These T cell receptor beta chains were read from a single sample in a study of tumor-infiltrating lymphocytes in oesophageal squamous cell carcinoma. A single record per CDR3 protein comes from TCRdb applying MiXCR to the PCR reads. Among fewer than 25,000 distinct CDR3 sequences listed, around two fifths were seen once. The sample was esophageal tumor tissue. These receptor sequences come from a male donor with esophageal squamous cell carcinoma. CDR3s include the opening cysteine and the closing phenylalanine or tryptophan. Fields, in order: J gene, V gene, D gene, CDR3 protein. D genes are given only for firm matches.

J: TRBJ1-6
V: TRBV27
D: TRBD1
CDR3: CASSDGQGRSPLHF

J: -
V: TRBV28
D: -
CDR3: CASSLGGSTGRTEAFF

J: TRBJ2-1
V: TRBV7-2
D: -
CDR3: CASSQVWSSRYNEQFF

J: -
V: TRBV19
D: -
CDR3: CASSLVGLQTYNEQFF

J: TRBJ2-1
V: TRBV28
D: -
CDR3: CASSLPSEGGYNEQFF

J: TRBJ2-5
V: TRBV6-1
D: TRBD2
CDR3: CASSRTTSGRGETQYF

J: TRBJ1-3
V: TRBV7-9
D: -
CDR3: CAGGQGGSGNTIYF

J: TRBJ2-1
V: TRBV28
D: TRBD2
CDR3: CASSFSGTSGRASYNEQFF

J: TRBJ2-1
V: TRBV20-1
D: -
CDR3: CSASDRDRYNEQFF

J: TRBJ2-1
V: TRBV7-9
D: TRBD2
CDR3: CASSLDGGASDEQFF

J: TRBJ2-7
V: TRBV7-2
D: -
CDR3: CASSRERFLYEQYF

J: TRBJ1-5
V: TRBV7-6
D: -
CDR3: CASSLVPGLNQPQHF

J: -
V: TRBV24-1
D: -
CDR3: CATSDPDEQFF

J: TRBJ1-6
V: TRBV12-3/TRBV12-4
D: -
CDR3: CASSGSSSYEQYF

J: TRBJ2-2
V: TRBV5-4
D: -
CDR3: CASSLASANTGELFF

J: TRBJ2-1
V: TRBV20-1
D: -
CDR3: CSARLPGPPGDEQFF

J: TRBJ2-6
V: TRBV7-8
D: -
CDR3: CASSLADYHSGANVLTF

J: TRBJ1-4
V: TRBV18
D: -
CDR3: CASSPPGAEKLFF

J: TRBJ2-5
V: TRBV6-1
D: TRBD2
CDR3: CASSFQAGVYNEQYF

J: TRBJ2-6
V: TRBV7-6
D: -
CDR3: CASSTVFSGANVLTF

J: TRBJ2-2
V: TRBV10-3
D: TRBD2
CDR3: CAISDHSGGTGELFF

J: TRBJ1-1
V: TRBV7-1
D: -
CDR3: CASSRTSVEAFF

J: TRBJ1-4
V: TRBV6-5
D: -
CDR3: CASRRGGGNEKLFF

J: TRBJ2-5
V: TRBV7-2
D: -
CDR3: CASSFYRGTVNF

J: -
V: TRBV6-6
D: -
CDR3: CASSYGQLYEQFF

J: TRBJ2-2
V: TRBV12-3/TRBV12-4
D: TRBD1
CDR3: CASSPWTGGTNTGELFF

J: -
V: TRBV11-3
D: TRBD2
CDR3: CASSLGLPFGEGETQYF

J: TRBJ2-7
V: TRBV5-6
D: TRBD2
CDR3: CASSRRGLAGYIIYNEQYF

J: TRBJ2-7
V: TRBV7-8
D: -
CDR3: CASSPRDNSYEQYF

J: TRBJ1-1
V: TRBV5-6
D: -
CDR3: CASSKGISGGTEAFF

J: -
V: TRBV28
D: -
CDR3: CASSSVPGSKNIQYF

J: -
V: TRBV7-6
D: -
CDR3: CASSPHEVETQYF

J: TRBJ2-2
V: TRBV27
D: -
CDR3: CASSFRDTSTGELFF

J: TRBJ2-1
V: TRBV2
D: TRBD2
CDR3: CASSEALGLAGQFF

J: -
V: TRBV7-2
D: TRBD2
CDR3: CASSLAGTSGFQYEQYF

J: TRBJ2-1
V: TRBV9
D: -
CDR3: CASSGDGRSYEQFF